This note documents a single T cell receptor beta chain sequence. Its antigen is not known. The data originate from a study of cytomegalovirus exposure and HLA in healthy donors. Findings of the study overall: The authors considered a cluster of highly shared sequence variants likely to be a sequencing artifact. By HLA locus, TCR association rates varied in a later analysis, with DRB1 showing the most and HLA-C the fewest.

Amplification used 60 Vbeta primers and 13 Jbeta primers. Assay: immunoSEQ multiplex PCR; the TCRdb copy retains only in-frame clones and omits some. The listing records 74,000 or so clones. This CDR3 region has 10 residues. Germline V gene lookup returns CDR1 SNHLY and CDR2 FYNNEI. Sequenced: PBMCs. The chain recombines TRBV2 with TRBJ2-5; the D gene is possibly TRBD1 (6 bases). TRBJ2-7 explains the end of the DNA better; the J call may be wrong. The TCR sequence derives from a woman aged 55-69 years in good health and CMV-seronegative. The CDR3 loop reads CASGQYEQYF. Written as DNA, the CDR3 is TGTGCCAGCGGACAGTACGAGCAGTACTTC.